This T cell receptor beta chain was sequenced in a study of CD8+ T cells in alopecia areata. Findings of the study overall: Normal skin's resident alphabeta T cells are sequenced alongside lesional scalp T cells. Elevated clonality characterized lesional scalp relative to normal scalp, particularly in alopecia totalis/universalis.

In the case of this clone: Its antigen is unidentified.

Both peripheral blood and punch biopsies of lesional scalp skin were obtained from patients who had alopecia areata. Reverse transcribed after extraction, RNA yielded cDNA as the sequencing template. Libraries were prepared by immunoSEQ multiplex PCR; TCRdb keeps only in-frame clonotypes and omits some of them. Altogether over 8,000 clones are present, 67% being singletons, with the ten largest covering roughly 15%. The germline V gene encodes CDR1 SEHNR and CDR2 FQNEAQ (reference sequence). V was clipped by 5 bases and J by 2 bases; unmatched bases: 4. There are 14 residues in the CDR3. Specimen: skin. The receptor's source is a human donor with alopecia areata. V usage is TRBV7-9 and J usage is TRBJ2-7; TRBD1 matches at 9 bases. The CDR3 is CASSGTGYTYEQYF. The DNA of the CDR3 is TGTGCCAGCAGCGGGACAGGGTATACCTACGAGCAGTACTTC. The full variable domain, completed using reference TRBV7-9 and TRBJ2-7, is DTGVSQNPRHKITKRGQNVTFRCDPISEHNRLYWYRQTLGQGPEFLTYFQNEAQLEKSRLLSDRFSAERPKGSFSTLEIQRTEQGDSAMYLCASSGTGYTYEQYFGPGTRLTVT.